Presented here are 26 T cell receptor beta chains from one specimen sequenced in a study of T-cell memory formation after mild COVID-19. TCRdb reanalysed the 5' RACE reads using MiXCR and keeps one entry per CDR3 protein. The sample shows about 430,000 distinct CDR3 sequences, approximately 24% of them seen only once. Sequencing was carried out using PBMCs or a T cell subset sorted from them (not recorded which). The receptors here all came from an adult woman who had mild COVID-19 (a few samples of this study predate the infection). Cell type and time point are not known.

The V gene is TRBV7-3, the J gene TRBJ1-1, with D perhaps TRBD1 (5 bases). The CDR3 runs to 13 residues. V lost 5 bases to trimming and J lost 11 bases, with 18 bases between them. The germline V gene encodes CDR1 SGHTA and CDR2 FQGTGA. Here the CDR3 reads CASSPGPGQGAFF. Written as DNA, the CDR3 is TGTGCCAGCAGCCCCGGACCGGGGCAAGGGGCTTTCTTT.

In its sample, this clonotype was seen a few times. This chain uses TRBV5-1 with TRBJ1-2; tentatively, D is TRBD1 (6 bases). Germline loops: CDR1 SGHRS, CDR2 YFSETQ. V lost 0 bases, J lost 8 bases, and 14 bases lay in between. The CDR3 is 14 amino acids. The CDR3 loop reads CASSLGGQEAGYTF. The CDR3 DNA reads as TGCGCCAGCAGCTTGGGGGGACAAGAGGCGGGCTACACCTTC.

This clonotype has a handful of counts. The genes are TRBV6-2 or TRBV6-3 and TRBJ2-2, with D possibly TRBD1 on 5 matching bases. Germline V CDR1 and CDR2: MNHEY, SVGEGT. This CDR3 has 19 residues. Trimming pared 0 bases from V and 0 bases from J, leaving 17 bases between. DNA of the CDR3: TGTGCCAGCAGTTACTCCACCCGCCTAGGCAGGGCGAACACCGGGGAGCTGTTTTTT. It encodes CASSYSTRLGRANTGELFF.

The chain links TRBV2 to TRBJ2-3; TRBD2 matches 7 bases. The germline V gene has CDR1 SNHLY and CDR2 FYNNEI. V was clipped by 2 bases and J by 0 bases; unmatched bases: 8. This CDR3 is built from 17 residues. The CDR3 reads CASSELWEGDSTDTQYF. DNA of the CDR3: TGTGCCAGCAGTGAACTTTGGGAGGGTGATAGCACAGATACGCAGTATTTT.

This clonotype was counted a few times. The V and J genes are TRBV24-1 and TRBJ2-1, with D perhaps assigned TRBD1 or TRBD2 (5 bases each). V lost 3 bases and J lost 5, with 13 bases in between. CDR3 length equals 15 residues. The germline CDR1 and CDR2 sequences are KGHDR and SFDVKD. The CDR3 DNA follows: TGTGCCACCAGTGATCAGGGATCGGGAAACAATGAGCAGTTCTTC. Translating gives CATSDQGSGNNEQFF.

This clonotype was seen a few times. V gene TRBV5-1 combines with J gene TRBJ1-4; 12 positions agree with TRBD1. The CDR3 spans 18 residues. With 3 bases clipped from V and 7 bases from J, the junction kept 13 bases outside the gene matches. Germline CDR1 reads SGHRS; CDR2 reads YFSETQ. The CDR3 DNA reads as TGCGCCAGCAGCTCCAGTCCCGGGACAGGGGGCGAAAGTGAAAAACTGTTTTTT. Encoded protein: CASSSSPGTGGESEKLFF. Drawing the rest from reference TRBV5-1 and TRBJ1-4, the complete variable domain is KAGVTQTPRYLIKTRGQQVTLSCSPISGHRSVSWYQQTPGQGLQFLFEYFSETQRNKGNFPGRFSGRQFSNSRSEMNVSTLELGDSALYLCASSSSPGTGGESEKLFFGSGTQLSVL.

This chain links TRBV7-8 with TRBJ1-5; 7 positions match TRBD1. V lost 5 bases and J lost 0; bases outside the gene matches: 16. This CDR3 comprises 19 residues. Looked up from germline, CDR1 is SGHVS and CDR2 is FQNEAQ. CDR3 region: CASSPHLTGKGISNQPQHF. The DNA of the CDR3 is TGTGCCAGCAGCCCCCACCTGACAGGGAAAGGAATTAGCAATCAGCCCCAGCATTTT.

V is TRBV29-1 and J is TRBJ1-1, with unresolved D. The CDR3 extends over 12 amino acids. V was clipped by 6 bases and J by 2 bases, with 10 bases between them. Germline V gene lookup returns CDR1 SQVTM and CDR2 ANQGSEA. The CDR3 reads CSVPRGNTEAFF. DNA for the CDR3: TGCAGCGTCCCACGGGGAAACACTGAAGCTTTCTTT.

The CDR3 bases are TGTGCCAGCAGCTTAGACGAGAGTGAGCAGTACTTC. It is translated as CASSLDESEQYF. This sequence joins TRBV7-9 and TRBJ2-7, with D uncertain. This CDR3 is built from 12 residues. Trimming removed 1 base from V and 7 bases from J, with 8 bases in between. Per germline, CDR1 SEHNR and CDR2 FQNEAQ (reference sequence).

This clonotype was counted between two and nine times. The DNA for the CDR3 is TGTGCCAGCAGCTTAAGGAGCGGAACGCTCTCCTACGAGCAGTACTTC. It specifies CASSLRSGTLSYEQYF. This chain joins TRBV7-2 and TRBJ2-7, with D possibly matching TRBD2 (5 bases). Germline V gene data show CDR1 as SGHTA and CDR2 as FQGNSA. V was clipped by 2 bases and J by 0 bases, with 14 bases between them. CDR3 length equals 16 residues. The variable domain in full, completed from reference TRBV7-2 and TRBJ2-7, reads GAGVSQSPSNKVTEKGKDVELRCDPISGHTALYWYRQSLGQGLEFLIYFQGNSAPDKSGLPSDRFSAERTGGSVSTLTIQRTQQEDSAVYLCASSLRSGTLSYEQYFGPGTRLTVT.

This clonotype was found a few times. The rearrangement links TRBV6-5 to TRBJ2-7; 7 bases match TRBD1. The CDR3 spans 14 residues. V shed 4 bases, J shed 3 bases, and the junction held 6 bases outside the gene matches. Per the germline V gene, CDR1 is MNHEY and CDR2 is SVGAGI. The CDR3 sequence is CASSSGTVGYEQYF. The CDR3 DNA is TGTGCCAGCAGTTCGGGGACAGTAGGCTACGAGCAGTACTTC.

This clonotype has a handful of counts. The chain joins TRBV6-1 to TRBJ1-1; D is perhaps TRBD1 (5 bases). The ends were cut back, 6 bases at V and 5 bases at J, with 13 bases in the middle. Germline V gene sequence: CDR1 MNHNS, CDR2 SASEGT. The CDR3 covers 13 residues. The CDR3 DNA is TGTGCCAGCAGGGGGACCATAGGGACTGAAGCTTTCTTT. This sequence encodes CASRGTIGTEAFF.

The chain links TRBV4-2 to TRBJ1-5, with D unclear. Germline CDR1 reads LGHNA; CDR2 reads YNFKEQ. CDR3 length equals 16 residues. V shed 0 bases and J shed 7 bases, with 16 bases lying between them. The CDR3 is CASSQDTALVGQPQHF. DNA of the CDR3: TGTGCCAGCAGCCAAGATACGGCTCTGGTAGGGCAGCCCCAGCATTTT.

V and J are TRBV7-9 and TRBJ1-5; 8 nucleotides match TRBD1. V lost 3 bases and J lost 4; bases outside the gene matches: 5. The CDR3 extends over 15 amino acids. From germline, CDR1 is SEHNR and CDR2 FQNEAQ (reference sequence). Here the CDR3 DNA reads TGTGCCAGCAGCTTTGGGACAGGAAAGAATCAGCCCCAGCATTTT. This codes for CASSFGTGKNQPQHF.

This clonotype has just a few counts. The chain has TRBV5-6 and TRBJ2-3; D not resolved. The V end lost 4 bases, the J end lost 2 bases, and 8 bases lay between the germline ends. The germline gives CDR1 SGHDT, CDR2 YYEEEE. The length of the CDR3 is 13 residues. CDR3 residues: CASSTDLTDTQYF. The CDR3 DNA sequence: TGTGCCAGCAGCACTGACCTCACAGATACGCAGTATTTT.

This clonotype was seen more than once but under ten times. V gene TRBV6-2 or TRBV6-3 combines with J gene TRBJ2-1; 12 positions agree with TRBD2. This CDR3 is built from 15 residues. Losses at the gene ends were 2 bases for V and 8 bases for J; bases not matched to a gene: 4. Germline values: CDR1 MNHEY, CDR2 SVGEGT. This chain's CDR3 is CASSYATSGSHEQFF. CDR3 nucleotides: TGTGCCAGCAGTTACGCGACTAGCGGGAGCCATGAGCAGTTCTTC.

The J gene is TRBJ1-5, the V gene TRBV4-2; weak D call: TRBD1 (6 bases). The V end was cut by 4 bases, the J end by 1 base, with 17 bases between. Germline lookup yields CDR1 LGHNA and CDR2 YNFKEQ. This CDR3 has 17 amino acids. The CDR3 DNA reads as TGTGCCAGCAGCCGGGGCGGACCGGGGGCGAGCAATCAGCCCCAGCATTTT. Its translation is CASSRGGPGASNQPQHF.

This clonotype was observed a single time. The genes are TRBV25-1 and TRBJ2-7; 7 bases match TRBD1. The V and J ends lost 8 bases and 4 bases, in that order; junction bases with no gene match: 11. CDR1 is MGHDK and CDR2 is SYGVNS in the germline V gene. The CDR3 is made up of 14 amino acids. CDR3 DNA sequence: TGTGCCAGCGAGGAAGACAGGGAAATTTACGAGCAGTACTTC. This sequence encodes CASEEDREIYEQYF.

The V gene is TRBV28, the J gene TRBJ2-1; D tentatively fits TRBD1 or TRBD2 (5 bases each). Trimming removed 6 bases from V and 0 bases from J, with 12 bases in between. In germline, CDR1 is MDHEN, CDR2 SYDVKM. The CDR3 contains 15 residues. The CDR3 region is CASSRDLRSYNEQFF. The CDR3 DNA sequence: TGTGCCAGCAGCCGGGACCTGCGCTCCTACAATGAGCAGTTCTTC.

J is TRBJ2-7 and V is TRBV20-1; 10 bases are shared with TRBD2. The V segment lost 1 base and the J segment 2 bases; nucleotides outside the gene matches: 11. The V gene's germline CDR1 is DFQATT and CDR2 SNEGSKA (reference sequence). This CDR3 has 17 residues. Written as DNA, the CDR3 is TGCAGTGCTAGAGTAGCGGGAGGTATCCGAGGCACCTACGAGCAGTACTTC. It is translated as CSARVAGGIRGTYEQYF.

This clonotype showed up just a few times. CDR3 protein: CASSSRLAGRQETQYF. DNA for the CDR3: TGTGCCAGCAGTTCAAGACTAGCGGGGCGCCAAGAGACCCAGTACTTC. The chain employs TRBV12-3 or TRBV12-4 and TRBJ2-5, with 11 nucleotides matching TRBD2. V lost 4 bases and J lost 1; bases outside the gene matches: 5. The length of the CDR3 is 16 residues.

The V call is TRBV5-1, the J call TRBJ1-1; tentatively, D is TRBD1 (6 bases). Trimming cost V 0 bases and J 4 bases, with 19 bases left between them. The CDR3 sequence is 17 residues long. Germline V gene lookup returns CDR1 SGHRS and CDR2 YFSETQ. Here the CDR3 DNA reads TGCGCCAGCAGCTTGGCACGGGGGGCGCGGGGTCTCACTGAAGCTTTCTTT. Translated: CASSLARGARGLTEAFF.

This rearrangement joins TRBV7-9 to TRBJ2-7; D not certain. The CDR3 runs 12 residues. The V gene lost 5 bases and the J gene lost 4 bases, with 9 bases spanning the gap. From germline, CDR1 is SEHNR and CDR2 FQNEAQ (reference sequence). CDR3 nucleotides: TGTGCCAGCAGCCCTACAAATTACGAGCAGTACTTC. It is translated as CASSPTNYEQYF. Together with reference TRBV7-9 and TRBJ2-7, the CDR3 gives the full variable domain: DTGVSQNPRHKITKRGQNVTFRCDPISEHNRLYWYRQTLGQGPEFLTYFQNEAQLEKSRLLSDRFSAERPKGSFSTLEIQRTEQGDSAMYLCASSPTNYEQYFGPGTRLTVT.

This clonotype has only a few counts. J is TRBJ1-1 and V is TRBV20-1; tentatively, D is TRBD1 (5 bases). This CDR3 spans 11 amino acids. The V gene's germline CDR1 is DFQATT and CDR2 SNEGSKA (reference sequence). Here the CDR3 DNA reads TGCAGCCGGGGGGAGTTGTCTGAAGCTTTCTTT. Translating gives CSRGELSEAFF.

This chain uses TRBV24-1 with TRBJ2-3, with 9 positions matching TRBD1. CDR1 and CDR2 from the germline V gene are KGHDR and SFDVKD. J gave up 4 bases and V 6 bases, and 1 base lay outside the gene matches. CDR3 length: 13 amino acids. The CDR3 sequence: CATSRDRADTQYF. Written as DNA, the CDR3 is TGTGCCACCAGTCGGGACAGGGCAGATACGCAGTATTTT.

This clonotype was seen a handful of times. This chain connects TRBV4-1 to TRBJ1-2, with D unresolved. Germline CDR1 MGHRA, CDR2 YSYEKL. V dropped 0 bases and J dropped 3 bases, with 14 bases sitting between them. The CDR3 runs to 16 residues. CDR3 sequence (DNA): TGCGCCAGCAGCCAAGAGGTCGCAGAAACATACTATGGCTACACCTTC. Translating it yields CASSQEVAETYYGYTF.